This T cell receptor (beta chain) was identified during a study of early T cells in non-severe SARS-CoV-2 infection. This clonotype came up many times. The CDR3 carries no conserved terminal phenylalanine or tryptophan, so it likely arises from a read error. The DNA is omitted, as the CDR3 cannot be located on it reliably, and the CDR3 follows TCRdb's listing. Individual cDNA molecules received unique molecular identifiers during library preparation. TCRdb redid the calling of the 5' RACE reads with MiXCR, one entry per CDR3 protein. The data show about 48,000 distinct CDR3 sequences, approximately 9.8% seen once. The CDR3 comprises 12 residues, both ends counted. Germline V CDR1 and CDR2: SGHAT, FQNNGV.

The rearrangement links TRBV11-2 to TRBJ1-4; the table gives TRBD1 as D, unverified against the DNA. This sequence originates from an adult who was a healthcare worker with PCR-confirmed SARS-CoV-2 infection or an uninfected control (not recorded which). Sequencing was carried out using whole blood. CDR3 amino acids: CASSLEGQTISL.